One sample yielded the 24 T cell receptor beta chains listed below, sequenced in a study of blood T cells in healthy people across ages. PCR was performed a second time for roughly 7 to 12 cycles using a sample-barcoded 5' primer and a J-beta primer mix. TCRdb used MiXCR to reprocess the 5' RACE reads, holding one entry per CDR3 protein. The sample lists about 1.7 million distinct CDR3 sequences, approximately 28% occurring once. Input material: blood. All receptors come from a woman in her twenties or thirties in good health.

The sample holds many counts of this clonotype. This chain uses TRBV5-1 with TRBJ2-7; D is possibly TRBD1 (6 bases). The CDR3 sequence is 15 residues long. Trimming left V 4 bases short and J 4 bases short, with 18 bases between. The germline gives CDR1 SGHRS, CDR2 YFSETQ. DNA of the CDR3: TGCGCCAGCAGCCCACCGACAGGTACCATATACGAGCAGTACTTC. Encoded protein: CASSPPTGTIYEQYF.

This clonotype was recorded a few times. The V call is TRBV5-1, the J call TRBJ2-7; D is possibly TRBD1 (5 bases). The V gene lost 5 bases and the J gene lost 0 bases, with 9 bases spanning the gap. Germline V CDR1 and CDR2: SGHRS, YFSETQ. The length of the CDR3 is 13 residues. The CDR3, as DNA: TGCGCCAGCAGGCGACAGAACTCCTACGAGCAGTACTTC. Translating it yields CASRRQNSYEQYF.

This clonotype was observed at least ten times. The chain has TRBV20-1 and TRBJ2-7; TRBD1 aligns across 8 bases. V lost 5 bases, J lost 1 base, and 10 bases stayed unmatched. Germline values: CDR1 DFQATT, CDR2 SNEGSKA (reference sequence). The CDR3 totals 15 residues. CDR3 sequence: CSARGSGQGSYEQYF. CDR3 coding DNA: TGCAGTGCTCGGGGATCCGGACAGGGTTCCTACGAGCAGTACTTC.

J is TRBJ1-2 and V is TRBV5-1, with D tentatively TRBD1 (5 bases). Germline values: CDR1 SGHRS, CDR2 YFSETQ. The CDR3 extends over 14 amino acids. V was trimmed by 6 bases and J by 4 bases, leaving 16 bases between them. The CDR3 protein is CASNEGGDAYGYTF. For the CDR3, the DNA is TGCGCCAGCAACGAAGGAGGGGACGCCTATGGCTACACCTTC.

V gene TRBV30 combines with J gene TRBJ2-1; 10 bases are a match to TRBD2. The CDR3 sequence is 13 residues long. Germline V gene sequence: CDR1 GTSNPN, CDR2 SVGIG (reference sequence). V shed 3 bases and J 13 bases; nucleotides not matched to a gene: 9. The CDR3 DNA follows: TGTGCCTGGAGCCAGCGGGAGGGCCTGGGTCAGTTCTTC. Translating gives CAWSQREGLGQFF.

This clonotype was picked up many times. The chain combines TRBV20-1 with TRBJ2-1; 7 nucleotides match TRBD2. The CDR3 loop spans 15 amino acids. The trim removed 7 bases at V and 0 bases at J, leaving 9 bases unmatched. CDR1 and CDR2 from the germline V gene are DFQATT and SNEGSKA (reference sequence). The CDR3 here is CSVSRASGSYNEQFF. In nucleotides, the CDR3 is TGCAGTGTCAGTCGGGCTAGCGGCTCCTACAATGAGCAGTTCTTC.

The sample holds a few counts of this clonotype. The genes are TRBV5-1 and TRBJ1-4; perhaps TRBD1 as D (5 bases). CDR1 and CDR2 (germline): SGHRS, YFSETQ. This CDR3 contains 13 residues. Trimming shortened V by 4 bases and J by 6 bases, and 10 bases separated the two germline ends. The CDR3 DNA is TGCGCCAGCAGCCACGGGACGGATGAAAAACTGTTTTTT. Protein sequence: CASSHGTDEKLFF.

The V gene is TRBV27, the J gene TRBJ2-3; D ambiguous. Germline CDR1 and CDR2: MNHEY and SMNVEV (reference sequence). The CDR3 loop spans 16 amino acids. Trimming took 1 base from V and 3 from J, leaving 14 bases between them. This CDR3 reads CASSLYQSGTTDTQYF. CDR3 coding DNA: TGTGCCAGCAGTTTATATCAGTCAGGTACAACAGATACGCAGTATTTT.

This clonotype was observed many times. The gene calls are TRBV6-2 or TRBV6-3 and TRBJ2-1; unclear D gene. Germline V gene lookup returns CDR1 MNHEY and CDR2 SVGEGT. The CDR3 extends over 13 amino acids. V shed 8 bases and J shed 2 bases, with 10 bases lying between them. CDR3 bases: TGTGCCAGCGCCGAATCCACCTACAATGAGCAGTTCTTC. Encoded protein: CASAESTYNEQFF.

This sequence joins TRBV20-1 and TRBJ2-7; 9 bases fit TRBD1. CDR1 and CDR2 (germline): DFQATT, SNEGSKA (reference sequence). The CDR3 has 16 residues. The J segment lost 6 bases and the V segment lost 0 bases, leaving 12 bases of the junction unmatched. The CDR3 sequence is CSARDARQGDHSEQYF. The CDR3 DNA reads TGCAGTGCTAGAGATGCGCGACAGGGGGACCACTCCGAGCAGTACTTC.

This clonotype was picked up a small number of times. The J gene is TRBJ2-7, the V gene TRBV5-6; 7 bases align to TRBD2. The V and J ends lost 4 bases and 1 base, in that order; junction bases with no gene match: 8. Looked up from germline, CDR1 is SGHDT and CDR2 is YYEEEE. The CDR3 runs to 15 residues. For the CDR3, the DNA is TGTGCCAGCAGCCCATGGGGGGGACGATCCTACGAGCAGTACTTC. It is translated as CASSPWGGRSYEQYF.

This clonotype has only a few counts. The chain uses TRBV29-1 and TRBJ1-1; D gene uncertain. The germline gives CDR1 SQVTM, CDR2 ANQGSEA. The germline V and J ends were trimmed by 1 base and 2 bases, with 11 bases remaining between them. The CDR3 length is 14 residues. The CDR3 region has the DNA TGCAGCGTTGAAGCGTGGCATAACAACACTGAAGCTTTCTTT. It yields the protein CSVEAWHNNTEAFF. The entire variable domain, with the rest obtained from reference TRBV29-1 and TRBJ1-1, is as follows: SAVISQKPSRDICQRGTSLTIQCQVDSQVTMMFWYRQQPGQSLTLIATANQGSEATYESGFVIDKFPISRPNLTFSTLTVSNMSPEDSSIYLCSVEAWHNNTEAFFGQGTRLTVV.

This clonotype has just a few counts. This chain links TRBV4-3 with TRBJ1-4; D not certain. Germline V gene sequence: CDR1 LGHNA, CDR2 YSLEER. Trimming shortened V by 4 bases and J by 4 bases, and 13 bases separated the two germline ends. The CDR3 contains 15 residues. CDR3 in amino acids: CASSPMDAGNEKLFF. The CDR3 DNA sequence: TGCGCCAGCAGCCCGATGGACGCCGGTAATGAAAAACTGTTTTTT.

This clonotype was found many times. This sequence joins TRBV10-1 and TRBJ2-7, with 10 bases lining up with TRBD1. J lost 4 bases, V lost 7 bases, and 10 bases had no gene match. Germline V gene sequence: CDR1 WNHNN, CDR2 SYGVQD (reference sequence). The CDR3 sequence is 15 residues long. CDR3 sequence: CASNGGGTGEYEQYF. CDR3 coding DNA: TGCGCCAGCAACGGCGGGGGGACAGGGGAGTACGAGCAGTACTTC.

This clonotype was seen a handful of times. CDR3 sequence reads: CASSLTGTGSNYGYTF. The CDR3 DNA reads TGTGCCAGCAGCTTGACGGGAACAGGGTCGAACTATGGCTACACCTTC. This sequence joins TRBV7-2 and TRBJ1-2; weak D call: TRBD1 (6 bases). The V gene lost 3 bases and the J gene lost 2 bases, with 16 bases spanning the gap. CDR3 length equals 16 residues. Germline-derived CDR1 and CDR2 are SGHTA and FQGNSA. The full variable domain, completed using reference TRBV7-2 and TRBJ1-2, is GAGVSQSPSNKVTEKGKDVELRCDPISGHTALYWYRQSLGQGLEFLIYFQGNSAPDKSGLPSDRFSAERTGGSVSTLTIQRTQQEDSAVYLCASSLTGTGSNYGYTFGSGTRLTVV.

V usage is TRBV5-1 and J usage is TRBJ1-6; no reliable D call. Germline assignment: CDR1 SGHRS and CDR2 YFSETQ. Trimming shortened V by 3 bases and J by 10 bases, and 14 bases separated the two germline ends. The CDR3 sequence is 14 residues long. The CDR3 is CASSSLGVTSPLHF. The CDR3, as DNA: TGCGCCAGCAGCTCCCTCGGGGTCACCTCACCCCTCCACTTT.

This clonotype was seen repeatedly, ten times or more. The chain has TRBV29-1 and TRBJ2-7, with D maybe TRBD2 (6 bases). The CDR3 sequence is 12 residues long. From germline, CDR1 is SQVTM and CDR2 ANQGSEA. The V and J ends lost 8 bases and 4 bases respectively, with 15 bases between them. The CDR3 here is CSFQFGGYEQYF. The CDR3 bases are TGCAGCTTCCAATTCGGGGGTTACGAGCAGTACTTC.

The CDR3 nucleotides read TGTGCCAGCAGCGAACCCGGGACAGGGCGGAAGAGGTCCTATGGCTACACCTTC. It codes for CASSEPGTGRKRSYGYTF. The gene calls are TRBV7-2 and TRBJ1-2; 9 positions agree with TRBD1. The CDR3 runs to 18 residues. CDR1 is SGHTA and CDR2 is FQGNSA in the germline V gene. V shed 5 bases, J shed 4 bases, and the junction held 17 bases outside the gene matches.

This clonotype was counted only a few times. The CDR3 bases are TGCGCCAGCAGCGCCGGGACTAGCGGGAGTCAGCAGTACTTC. This encodes CASSAGTSGSQQYF. The J gene is TRBJ2-7, the V gene TRBV5-1, with 14 bases that match TRBD2. From germline, CDR1 is SGHRS and CDR2 YFSETQ. The CDR3 is made up of 14 amino acids. The V gene end was trimmed by 4 bases and the J gene end by 8 bases; junction bases not matched to a gene: 5.

This clonotype occurred a few times. The chain links TRBV3-1 to TRBJ2-5; D possibly corresponds to TRBD2 (5 bases). The germline V and J ends were trimmed by 1 base and 4 bases, with 10 bases remaining between them. CDR1 is LGHDT, CDR2 YNNKEL, per germline (reference sequence). The CDR3 loop spans 14 amino acids. The CDR3 bases are TGTGCCAGCAGCCAAGCTTCGGGGTCAGAGACCCAGTACTTC. It translates to CASSQASGSETQYF.

This clonotype has just a few counts. The V call is TRBV7-9, the J call TRBJ1-2, with unresolved D. Germline V lookup: CDR1 SEHNR, CDR2 FQNEAQ (reference sequence). Deletions cut 3 bases from V and 4 bases from J, with 12 bases between. This CDR3 has 14 amino acids. The CDR3: CASSLIGPIYGYTF. The CDR3 DNA reads TGTGCCAGCAGCTTGATCGGACCGATCTATGGCTACACCTTC.

In this sample, this clonotype turned up a few times. This chain connects TRBV6-5 to TRBJ2-5; D remains unclear. The CDR3 loop spans 15 amino acids. V was clipped by 4 bases and J by 1 base, with 13 bases between them. CDR1 MNHEY and CDR2 SVGAGI come from the germline V gene. For the CDR3, the DNA is TGTGCCAGCAGTTGGGGTTTAGCCCCCCAAGAGACCCAGTACTTC. The encoded protein is CASSWGLAPQETQYF.

On this clonotype itself: Sequence at one end of the junction differs from germline and may be a read error. The chain recombines TRBV2 with TRBJ2-3, with D uncertain. The CDR3 spans 14 residues. Per germline, CDR1 SNHLY and CDR2 FYNNEI. CDR3 nucleotides: TGTGTCAGCAGCCCAACCCTAAGCACAGATACGCAGTATTTT. This codes for CVSSPTLSTDTQYF.

V and J are TRBV9 and TRBJ1-1, with 10 nucleotides matching TRBD1. The CDR3 extends over 17 amino acids. Germline V lookup: CDR1 SGDLS, CDR2 YYNGEE. V was pared by 3 bases and J by 3 bases, with 11 bases of the junction left unmatched. The CDR3 DNA sequence: TGTGCCAGCAGCGCCGGACTGACAGGGGGCAAGTACACTGAAGCTTTCTTT. Translating gives CASSAGLTGGKYTEAFF.